The 20 T cell receptor beta chains listed next were all sequenced from one sample in a study of technical replicates of blood from several donors (dated by TCRdb to 2015 to 2018). Library preparation was by the immunoSEQ multiplex PCR assay. TCRdb obtained this table from immuneACCESS and retained in-frame rearrangements with V and J assigned. These tables miss some clones; where compared with another copy, unresolved V genes account for less than half of the shortfall, and the remainder is unexplained. The sample table shows around 67,000 clones, and 80% to 95% are seen once. Of the sample, approximately 0.37% falls within the top ten clones. The sequencing input was T cells isolated from PBMCs. Every receptor here comes from a human donor in good health.

This rearrangement joins TRBV10-1 to TRBJ2-3, with no clear D. This CDR3 has 14 residues. From germline, CDR1 is WNHNN and CDR2 SYGVQD (reference sequence). V lost 10 bases to trimming and J lost 4 bases, with 18 bases between them. The CDR3 protein is CATSAEANADTQYF. CDR3 bases: TGCGCCACCTCCGCAGAGGCCAATGCAGATACGCAGTATTTT.

The V and J genes are TRBV10-3 and TRBJ2-3, with 7 bases identical to TRBD2. The CDR3 is 16 residues long. The germline V gene has CDR1 ENHRY and CDR2 SYGVKD. Losses at the gene ends were 6 bases for V and 2 bases for J; bases not matched to a gene: 11. The CDR3 here is CAIRFQLTSDTDTQYF. CDR3 nucleotide sequence: TGTGCCATCAGGTTCCAATTAACTAGCGACACAGATACGCAGTATTTT.

The V gene is TRBV19, the J gene TRBJ1-1, with 7 bases matching TRBD1. The CDR3 consists of 15 residues. V lost 3 bases, J lost 2 bases, and 6 bases stayed unmatched. Per germline, CDR1 LNHDA and CDR2 SQIVND (reference sequence). DNA for the CDR3: TGTGCCAGTAGTATTCAAGGGACAGCTAACACTGAAGCTTTCTTT. It translates to CASSIQGTANTEAFF.

V and J are TRBV6-4 and TRBJ1-4; 8 bases are a match to TRBD1. The J segment lost 4 bases and the V segment lost 4 bases, leaving 11 bases of the junction unmatched. The length of the CDR3 is 17 residues. Germline V gives CDR1 MRHNA, CDR2 SNTAGT. The CDR3, as DNA: TGTGCCAGCAGTGTGCCTCGATCAGGGGGCTGTAATGAAAAACTGTTTTTT. This encodes CASSVPRSGGCNEKLFF.

The V call is TRBV7-3, the J call TRBJ2-7; D gene unclear. V lost 2 bases, J lost 3 bases, and 8 bases lay in between. The CDR3 contains 13 residues. Germline V gene lookup returns CDR1 SGHTA and CDR2 FQGTGA. The CDR3 DNA is TGTGCCAGCAGCTTAGACTTAATCTACGAGCAGTACTTC. It yields the protein CASSLDLIYEQYF.

This clone occurred once. The genes are TRBV4-2 and TRBJ1-5; TRBD1 agrees at 9 bases. V trimming: 4 bases; J trimming: 2 bases; junction bases outside the gene matches: 6. CDR1 LGHNA and CDR2 YNFKEQ come from the germline V gene. The CDR3 consists of 16 residues. The CDR3 spells CASSRMGQGGNQPQHF. The CDR3 DNA is TGTGCCAGCAGCCGGATGGGACAGGGCGGCAATCAGCCCCAGCATTTT.

This sequence joins TRBV6-6 and TRBJ2-1; D is possibly TRBD2 (6 bases). Germline CDR1 and CDR2: MNHNY and SVGAGI (reference sequence). The CDR3 is 12 amino acids. V shed 4 bases and J shed 9 bases, with 10 bases lying between them. The CDR3 loop reads CASSLGLPEQFF. The CDR3 bases are TGTGCCAGCAGTTTGGGACTGCCTGAGCAGTTCTTC.

The chain is built from TRBV5-1 and TRBJ1-4, with 10 bases identical to TRBD1. The CDR3 is 14 residues long. The germline gives CDR1 SGHRS, CDR2 YFSETQ. The junction had 4 bases not matched to a gene; V was cut back by 4 bases and J by 7 bases. CDR3 region: CASSQGQGSEKLFF. The CDR3, as DNA: TGCGCCAGCAGCCAGGGACAGGGGAGTGAAAAACTGTTTTTT.

This chain links TRBV28 with TRBJ2-1, with TRBD2 identical over 9 bases. Germline-derived CDR1 and CDR2 are MDHEN and SYDVKM. The V and J ends lost 6 bases and 6 bases, in that order; junction bases with no gene match: 9. The CDR3 extends over 15 amino acids. The CDR3 is CASSTLAGIRNEQFF. CDR3 sequence (DNA): TGTGCCAGCAGCACACTAGCGGGTATACGCAATGAGCAGTTCTTC.

Only one count was recorded for this clone. This chain joins TRBV11-3 and TRBJ2-7, with 7 bases identical to TRBD1. Germline-derived CDR1 and CDR2 are SGHNT and YENEEA. The CDR3 sequence is 15 residues long. V shed 5 bases, J shed 1 base, and the junction held 8 bases outside the gene matches. The CDR3 sequence is CASSPGTAESYEQYF. The CDR3 coding sequence is TGTGCCAGCAGCCCGGGGACAGCTGAATCCTACGAGCAGTACTTC.

The chain couples TRBV25-1 to TRBJ2-1; 10 bases match TRBD1. Germline CDR1 and CDR2: MGHDK and SYGVNS. The CDR3 has 15 residues. Losses at the gene ends were 2 bases for V and 4 bases for J; bases not matched to a gene: 2. This CDR3 reads CASSEPGQGYNEQFF. The CDR3 nucleotides read TGTGCCAGCAGTGAACCGGGACAGGGGTACAATGAGCAGTTCTTC.

The rearrangement uses TRBV9 and TRBJ1-1; possible D gene TRBD1, 5 bases. CDR3 length: 17 residues. V was pared by 4 bases and J by 1 base, with 20 bases between. Germline V gene data show CDR1 as SGDLS and CDR2 as YYNGEE. The CDR3 bases are TGTGCCAGCAGCCCATCCTGGGTAGGGGATGGGAACACTGAAGCTTTCTTT. The encoded protein is CASSPSWVGDGNTEAFF.

The CDR3 sequence is CSVDRGQGEETQYF. CDR3 nucleotides: TGCAGCGTGGATCGAGGGCAGGGGGAAGAGACCCAGTACTTC. The chain uses TRBV29-1 and TRBJ2-5; 7 nucleotides agree with TRBD1. The junction had 10 bases not matched to a gene; V was cut back by 6 bases and J by 3 bases. The germline V gene has CDR1 SQVTM and CDR2 ANQGSEA. CDR3 length equals 14 residues.

V gene TRBV6-4 combines with J gene TRBJ2-7, with no clear D. Trimming cost V 0 bases and J 3 bases, with 9 bases left between them. CDR3 size: 14 residues. Per germline, CDR1 MRHNA and CDR2 SNTAGT. This chain's CDR3 is CASSDSTHLYEQYF. CDR3 DNA sequence: TGTGCCAGCAGTGACTCGACTCACCTCTACGAGCAGTACTTC.

This clone has just one count. V and J are TRBV18 and TRBJ2-2; 9 nucleotides match TRBD2. The J segment lost 2 bases and the V segment lost 3 bases, leaving 4 bases of the junction unmatched. The CDR3 has 16 amino acids. CDR1 is KGHSH and CDR2 is LQKENI in the germline V gene. CDR3 residues: CASSPLAGDNTGELFF. The CDR3, as DNA: TGTGCCAGCTCACCCTTAGCGGGGGATAACACCGGGGAGCTGTTTTTT.

The chain uses TRBV15 and TRBJ2-6; a weak D match, TRBD1 (5 bases). Trimming cost V 0 bases and J 0 bases, with 9 bases left between them. This CDR3 is 17 amino acids long. Germline CDR1 and CDR2: LNHNV and YYDKDF (reference sequence). The CDR3 DNA follows: TGTGCCACCAGCAGAGACAGGGTGATCTCTGGGGCCAACGTCCTGACTTTC. This encodes CATSRDRVISGANVLTF. The full variable domain, its missing parts supplied by reference TRBV15 and TRBJ2-6, is DAMVIQNPRYQVTQFGKPVTLSCSQTLNHNVMYWYQQKSSQAPKLLFHYYDKDFNNEADTPDNFQSRRPNTSFCFLDIRSPGLGDTAMYLCATSRDRVISGANVLTFGAGSRLTVL.

The chain carries TRBV29-1 and TRBJ2-2; the match to TRBD1 covers 10 bases. Germline assignment: CDR1 SQVTM and CDR2 ANQGSEA. This CDR3 spans 14 amino acids. V lost 7 bases and J lost 5; bases outside the gene matches: 7. CDR3 DNA: TGCAGCGCCGGGAGGACAGGGGGGACCGGGGAGCTGTTTTTT. Amino acids: CSAGRTGGTGELFF.

The genes are TRBV27 and TRBJ2-1; D is perhaps TRBD1 (5 bases). Germline V gene lookup returns CDR1 MNHEY and CDR2 SMNVEV (reference sequence). Trimming took 6 bases from V and 8 from J, leaving 8 bases between them. The CDR3 loop spans 11 amino acids. The CDR3 nucleotides are TGTGCCAGCAGCCCAGGGCATGAGCAGTTCTTC. It is translated as CASSPGHEQFF.

The J gene is TRBJ2-7, the V gene TRBV9, with 8 bases fitting TRBD1. J lost 2 bases, V lost 4 bases, and 5 bases had no gene match. There are 14 residues in the CDR3. Germline V lookup: CDR1 SGDLS, CDR2 YYNGEE. Here the CDR3 reads CASSPWGQAYEQYF. CDR3 DNA: TGTGCCAGCAGCCCCTGGGGACAGGCCTACGAGCAGTACTTC.

The rearrangement joins TRBV10-2 to TRBJ2-3, with a weak D call TRBD2 (6 bases). V lost 6 bases and J 2 bases, leaving 15 bases between the germline ends. Germline CDR1 and CDR2: WSHSY and SAAADI. The CDR3 extends over 15 amino acids. For the CDR3, the DNA is TGCGCCAGCAGCAGAGCGGGTCCCTACACAGATACGCAGTATTTT. As protein: CASSRAGPYTDTQYF.